The clone carrying this TCR beta chain came up a few times. As yet, its antigen is unknown. cDNA serving as the sequencing template came from extracted, reverse transcribed RNA. TCRdb's copy holds only in-frame clones and misses some; the assay was immunoSEQ multiplex PCR. The repertoire includes about 210,000 clones, more than 60% of them detected once, and more than 1% sits in the top ten. The sample originates from a study of CD8+ T cells in alopecia areata. Overall study: Oral tofacitinib, 5 to 10 mg twice daily, was given in an open-label trial. Tofacitinib lasted 6 to 18 months, then 6 months off drug. Notes on the study in general: Clonality in the scalp and expanded CD8+ clones ranked among the top 100 were significantly decreased by tofacitinib. Scalp samples also yield sequences from resident alphabeta T cells of normal skin.

Documented treatment: oral pan-JAK inhibitor, 5-10 mg twice daily. Sequencing used CD4+ T cells sorted from blood, obtained at approximately week 42, from a patient treated with tofacitinib. The sequence came from a human donor with alopecia areata.

The CDR3 reads CASRIRQGAIYGYTF. CDR3 DNA: TGTGCCAGCCGTATTAGACAGGGGGCAATCTATGGCTACACCTTC. The V gene is TRBV6-5, the J gene TRBJ1-2, with 10 bases that match TRBD1. Germline CDR1 is MNHEY and CDR2 is SVGAGI. The CDR3 loop spans 15 amino acids. V lost 8 bases to trimming and J lost 4 bases; unmatched junction nucleotides: 10.